These 18 T cell receptor beta chains came from one sample sequenced in a study of vaccination and CD4 T cells after COVID-19. With the Oncomine TCR Beta short-read assay, DNA from cultured CD4+ T cells was sequenced. Using its own MiXCR run on the PCR reads, TCRdb lists one record per CDR3 protein. The repertoire holds some 4,000 distinct CDR3 sequences, with about 20% as singletons. Stated treatment: roughly 10-day PBMC culture with coronavirus spike peptide pools or control peptides (ViraFEST assay). The antigens for these receptors are not known. What was sequenced was CD4+ T cells from blood, cultured in vitro. These receptors were collected from a human donor who had recovered from COVID-19.

This clonotype counts as medium-sized. The CDR3: CASSQGQPGELFF. In DNA form, the CDR3 reads TGCGCCAGCAGCCAGGGACAGCCCGGGGAGCTGTTTTTT. The V and J genes are TRBV5-1 and TRBJ2-2, with TRBD1 identical over 7 bases. This CDR3 spans 13 amino acids. Germline trimming cut 4 bases from V and 6 bases from J; bases unmatched to any gene: 3. From germline, CDR1 is SGHRS and CDR2 YFSETQ. Variable domain in full (rest from reference TRBV5-1 and TRBJ2-2): KAGVTQTPRYLIKTRGQQVTLSCSPISGHRSVSWYQQTPGQGLQFLFEYFSETQRNKGNFPGRFSGRQFSNSRSEMNVSTLELGDSALYLCASSQGQPGELFFGEGSRLTVL.

Sample share makes this clonotype medium-sized (0.01 to 0.1%). This chain connects TRBV30 to TRBJ2-3; D gene uncertain. V lost 5 bases and J 4 bases, leaving 7 bases between the germline ends. CDR1 is GTSNPN, CDR2 SVGIG, per germline (reference sequence). The CDR3 sequence is 11 residues long. CDR3 residues: CAWGLADTQYF. The CDR3, as DNA: TGTGCCTGGGGCCTGGCAGATACGCAGTATTTT.

This chain joins TRBV15 and TRBJ1-2; D remains unclear. The CDR3 runs 15 residues. The V and J ends lost 6 bases and 1 base respectively, with 15 bases between them. Germline CDR1 reads LNHNV; CDR2 reads YYDKDF (reference sequence). The CDR3 coding sequence is TGTGCCACCAGGAAAGATTCTGCCGGTAACTATGGCTACACCTTC. It translates to CATRKDSAGNYGYTF. The complete variable domain, with remaining parts taken from reference TRBV15 and TRBJ1-2, reads DAMVIQNPRYQVTQFGKPVTLSCSQTLNHNVMYWYQQKSSQAPKLLFHYYDKDFNNEADTPDNFQSRRPNTSFCFLDIRSPGLGDTAMYLCATRKDSAGNYGYTFGSGTRLTVV.

This clonotype has a handful of counts. This sequence joins TRBV30 and TRBJ1-2, with D possibly TRBD1 on 6 matching bases. Trimming took 0 bases from V and 4 from J, leaving 9 bases between them. The CDR3 contains 13 residues. CDR1 and CDR2 from the germline V gene are GTSNPN and SVGIG (reference sequence). The CDR3, as DNA: TGTGCCTGGAGTGTTGGGGGCGGCTATGGCTACACCTTC. As protein: CAWSVGGGYGYTF.

This chain connects TRBV7-9 to TRBJ1-4; 8 nucleotides line up with TRBD1. The germline V gene encodes CDR1 SEHNR and CDR2 FQNEAQ (reference sequence). The V and J ends lost 5 bases and 6 bases, in that order; junction bases with no gene match: 8. The CDR3 contains 15 residues. CDR3 residues: CASSPDRGKHEKLFF. As DNA, the CDR3 is TGTGCCAGCAGCCCAGACAGGGGAAAGCATGAAAAACTGTTTTTT.

This clonotype was detected only a few times. The V and J genes are TRBV11-2 and TRBJ1-2; 10 bases match TRBD1. Germline V gene sequence: CDR1 SGHAT, CDR2 FQNNGV. The CDR3 consists of 14 residues. Trimming at V came to 6 bases and at J to 5 bases, leaving 6 bases not matched to a gene. The CDR3 nucleotides are TGTGCCAGCAGGGGGACAGGGGCTGGGTATGGCTACACCTTC. This gives the protein CASRGTGAGYGYTF. Full variable domain (rest looked up from reference TRBV11-2 and TRBJ1-2): EAGVAQSPRYKIIEKRQSVAFWCNPISGHATLYWYQQILGQGPKLLIQFQNNGVVDDSQLPKDRFSAERLKGVDSTLKIQPAKLEDSAVYLCASRGTGAGYGYTFGSGTRLTVV.

The DNA for the CDR3 is TGTGCCACCAGCAGAGCGGACAGGGGAAGGCAAGGGGAGCTGTTTTTT. It codes for CATSRADRGRQGELFF. The chain joins TRBV15 to TRBJ2-2; 9 bases are shared with TRBD1. Trimming removed 1 base from V and 8 bases from J; junction bases left unmatched: 8. This CDR3 is built from 16 residues. CDR1 and CDR2 from the germline V gene are LNHNV and YYDKDF (reference sequence).

This clonotype came up a few times. The chain carries TRBV5-1 and TRBJ1-2, with 7 bases fitting TRBD1. The V segment lost 4 bases and the J segment 8 bases; nucleotides outside the gene matches: 8. Per germline, CDR1 SGHRS and CDR2 YFSETQ. CDR3 length equals 13 residues. The CDR3 reads CASSHDRVEGYTF. As DNA, the CDR3 is TGCGCCAGCAGCCACGACAGGGTTGAAGGCTACACCTTC.

J is TRBJ2-2 and V is TRBV11-2; D is ambiguous. V lost 2 bases, J lost 6 bases, and 13 bases lay in between. This CDR3 region has 15 residues. Germline CDR1 and CDR2: SGHAT and FQNNGV. The CDR3, as DNA: TGTGCCAGCAGCTTAAACGCCCGTTGGGCCGGGGAGCTGTTTTTT. Amino acid sequence: CASSLNARWAGELFF.

This chain joins TRBV20-1 and TRBJ2-1; 10 nucleotides line up with TRBD2. V was pared by 4 bases and J by 7 bases, with 4 bases of the junction left unmatched. Germline CDR1 and CDR2: DFQATT and SNEGSKA (reference sequence). This CDR3 spans 13 amino acids. DNA for the CDR3: TGCAGTGCTACAAAGACTAGCGGGAATGAGCAGTTCTTC. Protein: CSATKTSGNEQFF.

The V and J genes are TRBV29-1 and TRBJ1-2; TRBD1 aligns across 8 bases. V shed 6 bases and J 5 bases; nucleotides not matched to a gene: 8. The length of the CDR3 is 13 residues. Germline V gene data show CDR1 as SQVTM and CDR2 as ANQGSEA. The chain's CDR3 is CSVHGTGSYGYTF. The DNA of the CDR3 is TGCAGCGTCCACGGGACAGGTTCTTATGGCTACACCTTC.

Within the sample, this clonotype is medium-sized. The rearrangement links TRBV20-1 to TRBJ1-2; D gene uncertain. V shed 7 bases and J shed 8 bases, with 17 bases lying between them. This CDR3 comprises 12 residues. The germline CDR1 and CDR2 sequences are DFQATT and SNEGSKA (reference sequence). DNA of the CDR3: TGCAGTGGTTCTGGGGAGGGCATGGGCTACACCTTC. Protein: CSGSGEGMGYTF.

By its share, this clonotype is medium-sized. For the CDR3, the DNA is TGTGCCAGCAGTGAAGTCGGGGAGCAGTTCTTC. Translation: CASSEVGEQFF. The rearrangement links TRBV6-1 to TRBJ2-1; D remains ambiguous. V was trimmed by 1 base and J by 10 bases, leaving 5 bases between them. Germline CDR1 and CDR2: MNHNS and SASEGT. There are 11 residues in the CDR3.

This chain links TRBV12-3 or TRBV12-4 with TRBJ1-3, with D unclear. Trimming shortened V by 6 bases and J by 4 bases, and 16 bases separated the two germline ends. The CDR3 covers 15 residues. CDR3 nucleotide sequence: TGTGCCAGCAGCTCTCCTTTGGCAGGAGGAAACACCATATATTTT. Translating gives CASSSPLAGGNTIYF.

The V gene is TRBV5-2, the J gene TRBJ2-3; the table assigns TRBD2, which was not confirmed against the DNA. TRBV5-2 is noted as a pseudogene. CDR3 length: 15 residues. The CDR3 loop is CASKKGSGSTDTQYF. The DNA of the CDR3 is TGCGCCAGCAAAAAAGGTAGCGGGAGCACAGATACGCAGTATTTT.

J is TRBJ2-5 and V is TRBV29-1, with D possibly matching TRBD2 (5 bases). V was shortened by 6 bases and J by 4 bases, with 18 bases between the two germline ends. CDR1 is SQVTM, CDR2 ANQGSEA, per germline. The CDR3 sequence is 14 residues long. The CDR3 bases are TGCAGCGTCTCCCTGATGGCGGGCGGAGAGACCCAGTACTTC. As protein: CSVSLMAGGETQYF.

As to this clonotype: An end of the junction does not agree with germline; a read error may underlie this. V gene TRBV19 combines with J gene TRBJ2-2; TRBD2 aligns across 12 bases. Per germline, CDR1 LNHDA and CDR2 SQIVND (reference sequence). This CDR3 contains 18 residues. The CDR3 sequence: CASSPRLAGAANIGELFF. CDR3 DNA sequence: TGTGCCAGTAGTCCCAGACTAGCGGGGGCCGCGAACATCGGGGAGCTGTTTTTT.

This clonotype has more than one count but fewer than ten. V and J are TRBV12-5 and TRBJ2-1; no firm D call. Germline lookup yields CDR1 LGHNT and CDR2 FRNRAP. The CDR3 is 17 residues long. The V and J ends lost 6 bases and 2 bases respectively, with 20 bases between them. The chain's CDR3 is CASGRDLLTLTYNEQFF. Here the CDR3 DNA reads TGTGCTAGTGGGCGTGACCTCCTAACGTTGACCTACAATGAGCAGTTCTTC.